This TCR beta chain was sequenced for a study of patients and donors after allogeneic stem cell transplantation. Germline CDR1 reads DFQATT; CDR2 reads SNEGSKA (reference sequence). Deletions cut 5 bases from V and 6 bases from J, with 14 bases between. The CDR3 extends over 13 amino acids. Via MiXCR, TCRdb re-called the RT-PCR reads, giving one row per CDR3 protein. Seen here are fewer than 200,000 distinct CDR3 sequences, about 30% observed once, and the top ten hold roughly 3.2%. This sequence joins TRBV20-1 and TRBJ1-5; D is uncertain. The sequence came from a human donor who was either an allogeneic HSCT recipient or a stem cell or donor lymphocyte infusion donor (not recorded which). It is not recorded whose cells these are; they may come from a transplant donor. Source material: blood, either unsorted or a sorted T cell fraction (not recorded which). The CDR3 nucleotides read TGCAGTGCTTATCAAGGCCCGAGTCAGCCCCAGCATTTT. It yields the protein CSAYQGPSQPQHF.